Below, 5 T cell receptor beta chains from the same sample are listed, as sequenced in a study of control samples from healthy donors and cancer patients (TCRdb year 2020). The library came from the immunoSEQ multiplex PCR assay. TCRdb retrieved this table from immuneACCESS and kept in-frame rearrangements only. Not all clones are present; in checked studies, unresolved V genes account for under half, and no reason is known for the remainder. For this sample the table gives over 150,000 clones, of which 94% were detected only once. 1.3% to 1.5% of the sample is in the top ten clones. The material sequenced was blood. The receptors were gathered from a woman younger than 30 in good health.

The V gene is TRBV7-9, the J gene TRBJ1-6; D unresolved. The CDR3 loop spans 12 amino acids. Germline V gives CDR1 SEHNR, CDR2 FQNEAQ (reference sequence). V gave up 2 bases and J gave up 7 bases, with 3 bases separating them. This CDR3 is CASSLSNSPLHF. In DNA form, the CDR3 reads TGTGCCAGCAGCTTATCGAATTCACCCCTCCACTTT. The full variable domain, completed using reference TRBV7-9 and TRBJ1-6, is DTGVSQNPRHKITKRGQNVTFRCDPISEHNRLYWYRQTLGQGPEFLTYFQNEAQLEKSRLLSDRFSAERPKGSFSTLEIQRTEQGDSAMYLCASSLSNSPLHFGNGTRLTVT.

V usage is TRBV6-2 or TRBV6-3 and J usage is TRBJ1-1, with D uncertain. Trimming stripped 0 bases from V and 7 bases from J, with 12 bases between. The CDR3 has 14 amino acids. Per the germline V gene, CDR1 is MNHEY and CDR2 is SVGEGT. CDR3: CASSYSLGKVEAFF. The CDR3 DNA reads TGTGCCAGCAGTTACTCCTTGGGGAAAGTTGAAGCTTTCTTT.

The chain recombines TRBV18 with TRBJ1-2; 8 bases are a match to TRBD1. This CDR3 region has 14 residues. The V gene end was trimmed by 6 bases and the J gene end by 2 bases; junction bases not matched to a gene: 5. The germline V gene has CDR1 KGHSH and CDR2 LQKENI. CDR3 nucleotide sequence: TGTGCCAGCTCTTCGGACAGGGTAAACTATGGCTACACCTTC. This translates into CASSSDRVNYGYTF.

The chain joins TRBV27 to TRBJ1-2, with D uncertain. Per the germline V gene, CDR1 is MNHEY and CDR2 is SMNVEV (reference sequence). The CDR3 covers 11 residues. V was trimmed by 10 bases and J by 7 bases, leaving 13 bases between them. CDR3 sequence (DNA): TGTGCCACCCGCCTTGGCCCTGGCTACACCTTC. Translation gives CATRLGPGYTF.

The rearrangement joins TRBV27 to TRBJ1-2; D is unclear. The V gene lost 4 bases and the J gene lost 8 bases, with 14 bases spanning the gap. The length of the CDR3 is 13 residues. Germline V lookup: CDR1 MNHEY, CDR2 SMNVEV (reference sequence). The CDR3 protein is CASSSLPPKGYTF. Written as DNA, the CDR3 is TGTGCCAGCAGTTCCCTTCCTCCCAAGGGCTACACCTTC.